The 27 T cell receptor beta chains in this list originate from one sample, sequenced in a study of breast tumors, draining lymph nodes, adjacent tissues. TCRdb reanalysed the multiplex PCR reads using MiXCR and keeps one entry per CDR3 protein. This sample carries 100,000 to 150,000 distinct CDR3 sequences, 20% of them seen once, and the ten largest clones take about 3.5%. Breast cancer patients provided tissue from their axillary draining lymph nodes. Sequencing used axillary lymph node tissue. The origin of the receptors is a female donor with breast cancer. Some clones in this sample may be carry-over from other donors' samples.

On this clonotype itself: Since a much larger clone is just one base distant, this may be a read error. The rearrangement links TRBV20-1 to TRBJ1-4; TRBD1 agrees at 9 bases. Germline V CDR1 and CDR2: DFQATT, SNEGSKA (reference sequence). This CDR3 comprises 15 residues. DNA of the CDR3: TGCAGTGCTACCCTCCGGGGACAGGGTAATGAAAAACCGTTTTTT. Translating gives CSATLRGQGNEKPFF.

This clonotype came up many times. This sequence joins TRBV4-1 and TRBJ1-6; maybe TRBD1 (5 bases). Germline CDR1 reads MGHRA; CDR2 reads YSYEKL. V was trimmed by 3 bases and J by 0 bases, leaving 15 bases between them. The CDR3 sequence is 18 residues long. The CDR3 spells CASSHQRQTSSYNSPLHF. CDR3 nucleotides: TGCGCCAGCAGCCACCAGAGACAGACTAGCTCCTATAATTCACCCCTCCACTTT.

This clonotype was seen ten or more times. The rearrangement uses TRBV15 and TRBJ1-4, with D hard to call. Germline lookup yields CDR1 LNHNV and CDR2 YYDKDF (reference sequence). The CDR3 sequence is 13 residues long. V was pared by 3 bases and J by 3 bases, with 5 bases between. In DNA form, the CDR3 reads TGTGCCACCAGCAGGGCCGCTAATGAAAAACTGTTTTTT. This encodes CATSRAANEKLFF. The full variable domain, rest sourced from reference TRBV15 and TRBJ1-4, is DAMVIQNPRYQVTQFGKPVTLSCSQTLNHNVMYWYQQKSSQAPKLLFHYYDKDFNNEADTPDNFQSRRPNTSFCFLDIRSPGLGDTAMYLCATSRAANEKLFFGSGTQLSVL.

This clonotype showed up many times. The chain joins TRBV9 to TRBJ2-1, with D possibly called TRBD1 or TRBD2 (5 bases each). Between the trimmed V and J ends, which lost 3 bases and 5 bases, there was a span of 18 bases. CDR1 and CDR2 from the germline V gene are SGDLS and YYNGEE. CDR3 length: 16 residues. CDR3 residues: CASSDPSGGHNNEQFF. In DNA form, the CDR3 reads TGTGCCAGCAGCGACCCGTCTGGGGGTCACAACAATGAGCAGTTCTTC. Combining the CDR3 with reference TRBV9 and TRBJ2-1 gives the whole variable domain DSGVTQTPKHLITATGQRVTLRCSPRSGDLSVYWYQQSLDQGLQFLIQYYNGEERAKGNILERFSAQQFPDLHSELNLSSLELGDSALYFCASSDPSGGHNNEQFFGPGTRLTVL.

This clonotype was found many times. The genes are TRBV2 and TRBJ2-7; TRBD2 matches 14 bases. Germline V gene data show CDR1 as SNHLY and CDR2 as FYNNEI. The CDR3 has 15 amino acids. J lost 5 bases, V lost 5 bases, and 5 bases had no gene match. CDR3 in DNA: TGTGCCAGCAGTAGCCAGGGACTAGCGGGGGACGAGCAGTACTTC. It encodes CASSSQGLAGDEQYF.

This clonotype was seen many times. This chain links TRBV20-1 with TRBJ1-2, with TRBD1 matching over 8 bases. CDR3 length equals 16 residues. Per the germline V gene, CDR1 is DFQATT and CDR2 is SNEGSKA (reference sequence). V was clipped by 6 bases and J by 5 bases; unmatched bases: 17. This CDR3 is CSATIRQDRGGYGYTF. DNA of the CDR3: TGCAGTGCAACAATACGACAAGACAGGGGTGGGTATGGCTACACCTTC.

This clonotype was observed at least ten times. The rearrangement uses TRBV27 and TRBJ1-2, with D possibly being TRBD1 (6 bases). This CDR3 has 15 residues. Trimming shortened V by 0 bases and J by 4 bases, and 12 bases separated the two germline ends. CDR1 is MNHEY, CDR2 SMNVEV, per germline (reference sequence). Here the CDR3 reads CASSLSPRGGYGYTF. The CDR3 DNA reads TGTGCCAGCAGTTTATCCCCCAGGGGCGGCTATGGCTACACCTTC.

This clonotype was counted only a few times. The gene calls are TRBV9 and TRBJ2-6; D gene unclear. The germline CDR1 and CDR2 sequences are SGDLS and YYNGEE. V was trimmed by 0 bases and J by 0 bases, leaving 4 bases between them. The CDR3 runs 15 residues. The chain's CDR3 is CASSVGYSGANVLTF. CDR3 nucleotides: TGTGCCAGCAGCGTAGGTTACTCTGGGGCCAACGTCCTGACTTTC.

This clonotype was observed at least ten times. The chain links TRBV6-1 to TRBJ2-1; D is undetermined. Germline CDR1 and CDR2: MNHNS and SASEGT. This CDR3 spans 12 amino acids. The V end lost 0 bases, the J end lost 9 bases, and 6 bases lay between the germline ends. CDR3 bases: TGTGCCAGCAGTGAAGCGAGGATTGAGCAGTTCTTC. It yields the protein CASSEARIEQFF.

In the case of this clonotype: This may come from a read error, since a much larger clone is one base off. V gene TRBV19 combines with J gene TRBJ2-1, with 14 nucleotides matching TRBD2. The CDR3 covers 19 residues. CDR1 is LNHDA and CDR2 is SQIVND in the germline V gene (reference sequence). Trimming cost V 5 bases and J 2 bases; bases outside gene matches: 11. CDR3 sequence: CASSAPSGLAGETYNEQFF. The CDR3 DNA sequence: TGTGCCAGTAGTGCACCCTCGGGACTAGCGGGAGAGACCTACAATGAGCAGTTCTTC.

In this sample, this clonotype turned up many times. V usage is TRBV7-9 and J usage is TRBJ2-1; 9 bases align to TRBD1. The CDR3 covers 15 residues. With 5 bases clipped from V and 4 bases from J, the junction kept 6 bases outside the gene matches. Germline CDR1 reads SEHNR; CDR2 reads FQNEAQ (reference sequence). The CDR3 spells CASSRADRGYNEQFF. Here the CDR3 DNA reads TGTGCCAGCAGCCGAGCGGACAGGGGATACAATGAGCAGTTCTTC.

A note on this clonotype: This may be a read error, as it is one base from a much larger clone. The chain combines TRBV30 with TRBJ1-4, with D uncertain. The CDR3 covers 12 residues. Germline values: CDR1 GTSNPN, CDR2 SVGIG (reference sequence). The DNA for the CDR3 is TGTGCCCAAAGATGGGCAGGCGAAAAACTGCTTTTT. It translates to CAQRWAGEKLLF.

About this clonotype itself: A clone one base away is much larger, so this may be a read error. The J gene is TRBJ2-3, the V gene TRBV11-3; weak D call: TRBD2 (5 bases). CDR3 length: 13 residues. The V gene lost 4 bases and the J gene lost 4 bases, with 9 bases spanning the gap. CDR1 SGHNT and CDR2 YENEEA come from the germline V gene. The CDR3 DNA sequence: TGTGCCAGCAGCTCGTCGGAGGCAGATACGCAGTATTTT. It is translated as CASSSSEADTQYF.

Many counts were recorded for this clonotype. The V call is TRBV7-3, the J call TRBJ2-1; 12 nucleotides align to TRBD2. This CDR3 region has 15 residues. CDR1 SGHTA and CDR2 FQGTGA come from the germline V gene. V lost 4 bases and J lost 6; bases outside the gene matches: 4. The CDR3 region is CASSSGLAGFNEQFF. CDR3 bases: TGTGCCAGCAGCTCCGGACTAGCGGGGTTCAATGAGCAGTTCTTC.

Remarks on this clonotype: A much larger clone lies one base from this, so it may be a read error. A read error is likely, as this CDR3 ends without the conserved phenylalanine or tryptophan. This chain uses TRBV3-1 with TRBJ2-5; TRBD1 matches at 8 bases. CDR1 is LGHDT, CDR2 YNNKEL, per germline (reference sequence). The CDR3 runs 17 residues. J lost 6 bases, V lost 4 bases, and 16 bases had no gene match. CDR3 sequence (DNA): TGTGCCAGCAGCCCTTATAGTACAGGGGGGTGGCCGAAGACCCAGTACCTC. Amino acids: CASSPYSTGGWPKTQYL.

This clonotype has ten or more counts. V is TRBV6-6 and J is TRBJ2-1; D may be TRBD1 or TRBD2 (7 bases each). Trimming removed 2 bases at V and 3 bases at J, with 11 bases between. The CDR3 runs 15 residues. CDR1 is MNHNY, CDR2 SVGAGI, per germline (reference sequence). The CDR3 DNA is TGTGCCAGCAGTTACGGGGGGGACAGCTACAATGAGCAGTTCTTC. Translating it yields CASSYGGDSYNEQFF.

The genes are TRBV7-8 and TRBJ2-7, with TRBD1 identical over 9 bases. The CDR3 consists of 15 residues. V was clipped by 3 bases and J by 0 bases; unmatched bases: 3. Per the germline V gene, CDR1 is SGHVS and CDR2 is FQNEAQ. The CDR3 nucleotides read TGTGCCAGCAGCTTCGGACAGGGGACCTCCTACGAGCAGTACTTC. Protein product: CASSFGQGTSYEQYF.

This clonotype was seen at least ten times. The CDR3 nucleotides read TGTGCCTGGAGCGATCCGGTTGCCAGGCCGATCTACGAGCAGTACTTC. This gives the protein CAWSDPVARPIYEQYF. The genes are TRBV30 and TRBJ2-7; no definite D call. The V end was cut by 3 bases, the J end by 3 bases, with 21 bases between. Germline-derived CDR1 and CDR2 are GTSNPN and SVGIG (reference sequence). The CDR3 length is 16 residues. The full variable domain, rest sourced from reference TRBV30 and TRBJ2-7, is SQTIHQWPATLVQPVGSPLSLECTVEGTSNPNLYWYRQAAGRGLQLLFYSVGIGQISSEVPQNLSASRPQDRQFILSSKKLLLSDSGFYLCAWSDPVARPIYEQYFGPGTRLTVT.

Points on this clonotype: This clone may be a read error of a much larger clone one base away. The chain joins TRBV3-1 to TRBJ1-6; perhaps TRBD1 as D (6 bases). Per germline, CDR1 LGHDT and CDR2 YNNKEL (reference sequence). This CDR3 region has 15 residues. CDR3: CASNQRGASNPPLHF. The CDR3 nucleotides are TGTGCCAGCAACCAGCGGGGGGCCAGTAATCCACCCCTCCACTTT.

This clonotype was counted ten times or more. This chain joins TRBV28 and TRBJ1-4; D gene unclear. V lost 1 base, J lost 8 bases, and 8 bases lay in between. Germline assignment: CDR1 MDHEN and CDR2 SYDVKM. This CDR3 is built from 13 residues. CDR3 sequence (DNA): TGTGCCAGCAGTTTATACGGTGGCGAAAAACTGTTTTTT. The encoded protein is CASSLYGGEKLFF.

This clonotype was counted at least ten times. This CDR3 is CASRIGGRHEQYF. Here the CDR3 DNA reads TGTGCCAGCAGAATTGGGGGCCGGCACGAGCAGTACTTC. This chain connects TRBV28 to TRBJ2-7; TRBD1 is a possible D gene (6 bases). Trimming pared 6 bases from V and 5 bases from J, leaving 14 bases between. The CDR3 totals 13 residues. The germline gives CDR1 MDHEN, CDR2 SYDVKM.

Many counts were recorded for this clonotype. CDR3 loop: CSARDRGGDWEQFF. For the CDR3, the DNA is TGCAGTGCTAGAGATCGGGGCGGGGATTGGGAGCAGTTCTTC. The chain employs TRBV20-1 and TRBJ2-1; the D gene is possibly TRBD2 (6 bases). The CDR3 extends over 14 amino acids. Trimming removed 0 bases at V and 10 bases at J, with 16 bases between. The germline CDR1 and CDR2 sequences are DFQATT and SNEGSKA (reference sequence).

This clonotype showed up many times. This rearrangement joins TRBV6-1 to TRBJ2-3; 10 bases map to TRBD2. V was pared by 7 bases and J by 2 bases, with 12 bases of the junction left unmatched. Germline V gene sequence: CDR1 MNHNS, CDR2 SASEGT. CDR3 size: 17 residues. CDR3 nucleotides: TGTGCCAGCACCTTAACCGAAGCGGGAGGGCCCACAGATACGCAGTATTTT. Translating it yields CASTLTEAGGPTDTQYF.

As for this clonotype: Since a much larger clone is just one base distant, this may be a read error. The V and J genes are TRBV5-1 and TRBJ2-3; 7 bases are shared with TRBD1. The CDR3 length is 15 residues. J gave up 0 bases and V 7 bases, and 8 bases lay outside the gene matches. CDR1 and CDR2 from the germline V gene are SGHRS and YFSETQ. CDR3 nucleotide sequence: TGCGCCAGCGAACCCCGGACAGGAAGCACAGATACGCAGTATTTT. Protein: CASEPRTGSTDTQYF.

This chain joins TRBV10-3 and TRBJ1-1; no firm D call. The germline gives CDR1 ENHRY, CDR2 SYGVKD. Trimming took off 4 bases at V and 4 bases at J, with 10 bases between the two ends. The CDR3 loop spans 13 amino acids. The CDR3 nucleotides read TGTGCCATCAGTGGGGCGACGGGCACTGAAGCTTTCTTT. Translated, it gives CAISGATGTEAFF.

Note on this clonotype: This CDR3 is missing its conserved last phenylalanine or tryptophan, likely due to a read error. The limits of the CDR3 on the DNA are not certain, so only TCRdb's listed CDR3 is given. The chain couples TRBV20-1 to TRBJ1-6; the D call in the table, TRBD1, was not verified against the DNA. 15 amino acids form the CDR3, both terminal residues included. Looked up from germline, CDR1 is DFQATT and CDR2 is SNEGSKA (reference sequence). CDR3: CSARLQGWDNSPPHV.

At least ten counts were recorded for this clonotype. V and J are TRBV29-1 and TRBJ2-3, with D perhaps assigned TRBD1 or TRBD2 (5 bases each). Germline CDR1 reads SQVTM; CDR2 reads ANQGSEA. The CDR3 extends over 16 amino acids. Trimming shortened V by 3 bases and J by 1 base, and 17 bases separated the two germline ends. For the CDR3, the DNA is TGCAGCGTTGACGAGGCAGGGTGGGGACGCACAGATACGCAGTATTTT. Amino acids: CSVDEAGWGRTDTQYF.